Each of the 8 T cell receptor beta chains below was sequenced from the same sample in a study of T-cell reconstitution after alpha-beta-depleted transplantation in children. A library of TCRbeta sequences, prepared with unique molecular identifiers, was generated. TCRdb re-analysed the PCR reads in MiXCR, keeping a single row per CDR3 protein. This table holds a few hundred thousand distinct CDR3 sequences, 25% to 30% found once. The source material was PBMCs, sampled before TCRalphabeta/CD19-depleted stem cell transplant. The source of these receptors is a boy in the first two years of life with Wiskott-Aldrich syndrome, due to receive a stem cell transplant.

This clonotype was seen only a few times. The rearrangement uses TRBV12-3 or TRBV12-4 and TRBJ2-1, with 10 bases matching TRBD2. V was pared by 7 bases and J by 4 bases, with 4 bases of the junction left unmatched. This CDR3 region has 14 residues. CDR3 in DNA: TGTGCCAGCACCGTACTAGCGGGGTACAATGAGCAGTTCTTC. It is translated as CASTVLAGYNEQFF.

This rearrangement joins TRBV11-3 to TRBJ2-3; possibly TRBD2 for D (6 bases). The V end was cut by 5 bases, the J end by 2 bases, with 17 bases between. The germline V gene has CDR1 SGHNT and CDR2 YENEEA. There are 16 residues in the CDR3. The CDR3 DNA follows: TGTGCCAGCAGCCCCGGGAAAGCGGGCTACACAGATACGCAGTATTTT. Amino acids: CASSPGKAGYTDTQYF.

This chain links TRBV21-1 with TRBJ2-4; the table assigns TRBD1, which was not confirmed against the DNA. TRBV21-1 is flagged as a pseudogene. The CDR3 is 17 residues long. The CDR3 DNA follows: TGTGCCAGCAGCATAGAGGGGACAGGGAACTCCAAAAACATTCAGTACTTC. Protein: CASSIEGTGNSKNIQYF.

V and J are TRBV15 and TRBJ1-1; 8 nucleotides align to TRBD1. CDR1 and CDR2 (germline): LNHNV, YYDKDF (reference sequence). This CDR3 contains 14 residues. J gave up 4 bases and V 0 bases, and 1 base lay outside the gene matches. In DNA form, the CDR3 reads TGTGCCACCAGCAGAGAAACAGGGGGCACTGAAGCTTTCTTT. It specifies CATSRETGGTEAFF. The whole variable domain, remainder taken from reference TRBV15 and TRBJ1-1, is DAMVIQNPRYQVTQFGKPVTLSCSQTLNHNVMYWYQQKSSQAPKLLFHYYDKDFNNEADTPDNFQSRRPNTSFCFLDIRSPGLGDTAMYLCATSRETGGTEAFFGQGTRLTVV.

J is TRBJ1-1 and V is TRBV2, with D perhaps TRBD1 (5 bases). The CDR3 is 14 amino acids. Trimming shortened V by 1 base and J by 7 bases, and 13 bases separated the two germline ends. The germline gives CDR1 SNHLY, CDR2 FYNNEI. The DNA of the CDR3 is TGTGCCAGCAGTGAAGGCCGGGACCGACATGAAGCTTTCTTT. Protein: CASSEGRDRHEAFF.

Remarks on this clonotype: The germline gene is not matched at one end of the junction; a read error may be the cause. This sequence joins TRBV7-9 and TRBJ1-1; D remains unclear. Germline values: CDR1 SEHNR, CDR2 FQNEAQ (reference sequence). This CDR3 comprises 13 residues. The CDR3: CASSLEAGNTEAF. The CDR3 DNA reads TGTGCCAGCAGCTTAGAGGCGGGAAACACTGAAGCTTTT.

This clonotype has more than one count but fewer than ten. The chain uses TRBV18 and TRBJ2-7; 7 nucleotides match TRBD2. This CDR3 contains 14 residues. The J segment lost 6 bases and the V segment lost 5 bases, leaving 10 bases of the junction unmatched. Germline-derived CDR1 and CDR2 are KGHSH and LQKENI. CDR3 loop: CASSSLAVGGEQYF. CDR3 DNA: TGTGCCAGCTCAAGTCTAGCGGTGGGGGGCGAGCAGTACTTC.

CDR3 bases: TGCGCCAGCAGCTTCGGAGCGGGAGGGCCCTACGAGCAGTACTTC. This encodes CASSFGAGGPYEQYF. The chain carries TRBV5-1 and TRBJ2-7; the match to TRBD2 covers 10 bases. The CDR3 is 15 residues long. The ends lost 2 bases at V and 2 bases at J; junction bases unmatched: 4. The V gene's germline CDR1 is SGHRS and CDR2 YFSETQ.